The sequence of this T cell receptor beta chain was determined in a study of T cells after yellow fever vaccination. This clonotype was detected a few times. The antigen is not known. The 5'RACE template-switching step produced TCR cDNA and added a universal primer site and UMIs. Each CDR3 protein is one row after TCRdb ran MiXCR on the 5' RACE reads. Here the sample spans under 200,000 distinct CDR3 sequences, approximately 9.9% being singletons. CDR3 length equals 15 residues. V was trimmed by 5 bases and J by 1 base, leaving 14 bases between them. Study-wide results and caveats: The study found a weaker secondary response that peaked faster, day 5 versus 15.

The chain carries TRBV12-3 or TRBV12-4 and TRBJ2-5; D is tentatively TRBD1 or TRBD2 (5 bases each). The TCR comes from a young man who received the YFV17D yellow fever vaccine. Here the sequenced sample was CD8+ T cells sorted from PBMCs, taken 15 days after the yellow fever booster vaccination. The CDR3 spells CASSARPGTQETQYF. CDR3 nucleotide sequence: TGTGCCAGCAGTGCCCGGCCGGGGACCCAAGAGACCCAGTACTTC.